Listed below are T cell receptor beta chains from one sample, sequenced in a study of T-cell reconstitution after alpha-beta-depleted transplantation in children. TCRdb independently ran MiXCR on the PCR reads; one entry per CDR3 protein. The sample comprises some 550,000 distinct CDR3 sequences, about 21% of which are singletons, and roughly 15% rests with the top ten. The source was PBMCs, mostly from graft donor cells, collected 360 days after TCRalphabeta/CD19-depleted stem cell transplant. These receptors all come from a boy in the first two years of life who had a stem cell transplant for acute myeloid leukemia, so the T cells may come from the graft donor. Each CDR3 is given with its conserved first and last residue. The order of the fields is J gene, D gene, clone size, V gene, CDR3 protein, CDR3 DNA. A D gene is named only where the DNA matches it firmly. Clone size is not always given. Where it is, it says once, few, many or a class for expanded clones.

J: TRBJ2-3; D: NA; size: many; V: TRBV2; CDR3: CASIRSRPTDTQYF; DNA: TGTGCCAGCATTCGGTCCCGGCCCACAGATACGCAGTATTTT
J: TRBJ1-1; D: NA; size: NA; V: TRBV7-2; CDR3: CASSPRDTSTTEAFF; DNA: TGTGCCAGCAGCCCCAGGGACACCTCAACAACTGAAGCTTTCTTT
J: TRBJ2-1; D: NA; size: few; V: TRBV7-2; CDR3: CASSFTIYNEQFF; DNA: TGTGCCAGCAGCTTCACTATATACAATGAGCAGTTCTTC
J: TRBJ1-5; D: NA; size: once; V: TRBV20-1; CDR3: CSASLDFNQPQHF; DNA: TGCAGTGCTAGTTTAGATTTCAATCAGCCCCAGCATTTT
J: TRBJ2-1; D: NA; size: NA; V: TRBV3-1; CDR3: CASSQKIEQFF; DNA: TGTGCCAGCAGCCAAAAGATTGAGCAGTTCTTC
J: TRBJ2-5; D: TRBD2; size: NA; V: TRBV12-3/TRBV12-4; CDR3: CASSLGGVRGTETQYF; DNA: TGTGCCAGCAGTTTGGGGGGGGTCCGGGGCACTGAGACCCAGTACTTC
J: TRBJ2-7; D: TRBD1; size: many; V: TRBV12-3/TRBV12-4; CDR3: CASSPGPGQGRYEQYF; DNA: TGTGCCAGCAGTCCTGGACCGGGACAGGGAAGGTACGAGCAGTACTTC
J: TRBJ2-5; D: NA; size: NA; V: TRBV9; CDR3: CASSVEGNPNEGQYF; DNA: TGTGCCAGCAGCGTAGAAGGGAACCCGAATGAGGGCCAGTACTTC
J: TRBJ1-1; D: NA; size: NA; V: TRBV20-1; CDR3: CSARQSRPMNTEAFF; DNA: TGCAGTGCTAGACAAAGCAGGCCCATGAACACTGAAGCTTTCTTT
J: TRBJ2-3; D: NA; size: many; V: TRBV20-1; CDR3: CSARSRVAGTLTDTQYF; DNA: TGCAGTGCTAGGAGTCGAGTGGCGGGGACACTCACAGATACGCAGTATTTT
J: TRBJ2-6; D: NA; size: NA; V: TRBV11-3; CDR3: CASSLAGDMPGANVLTF; DNA: TGTGCCAGCAGCTTAGCTGGGGACATGCCTGGGGCCAACGTCCTGACTTTC
J: TRBJ2-1; D: NA; size: NA; V: TRBV6-5; CDR3: CASSYSGSESYNEQFF; DNA: TGTGCCAGCAGTTACTCGGGGTCTGAGTCCTACAATGAGCAGTTCTTC
J: TRBJ1-1; D: NA; size: NA; V: TRBV4-2; CDR3: CASSQGGGRDTEAFF; DNA: TGTGCCAGCAGCCAGGGGGGAGGGAGGGACACTGAAGCTTTCTTT
J: TRBJ2-3; D: NA; size: NA; V: TRBV4-3; CDR3: CASSPEAGRTDTQYF; DNA: TGCGCCAGCAGCCCGGAGGCAGGTAGGACAGATACGCAGTATTTT
J: TRBJ2-7; D: TRBD1; size: NA; V: TRBV2; CDR3: CASRPDRGLLYEQYF; DNA: TGTGCCAGCAGGCCAGACAGGGGGCTCCTCTACGAGCAGTACTTC
J: TRBJ1-2; D: NA; size: few; V: TRBV29-1; CDR3: CSVERYGYTF; DNA: TGCAGCGTTGAGCGGTATGGCTACACCTTC
J: TRBJ2-5; D: NA; size: few; V: TRBV20-1; CDR3: CSARADYPETQYF; DNA: TGCAGTGCTAGAGCGGACTACCCAGAGACCCAGTACTTC
J: TRBJ1-3; D: TRBD1; size: few; V: TRBV5-5; CDR3: CASSATGDTGNTIYF; DNA: TGTGCCAGCAGCGCTACAGGGGATACTGGAAACACCATATATTTT